The entry below describes one T cell receptor beta chain. Its target antigen remains unknown. The sample holds no much larger clone one base away, and base qualities are not on file. The data derive from a study of blood T cell repertoires in COVID-19 (dated by TCRdb to 2020 to 2022). For context, the study as a whole: Samples from collaborators originated in the United States, Italy and Spain and spanned both the acute and convalescent phases of COVID-19. HLA class I and class II types, where available, came from metadata supplied by the sample provider rather than from assay-based typing. Samples were obtained from the ongoing ImmuneRACE study (first 160 participants) and from 1,254 subjects provided by 6 global collaborators. The material from the prospective study consisted of cDNA or gDNA derived from T cells, B-cell-depleted T cells, or PBMCs. The dataset comprised deeply sampled blood TCRbeta repertoires from subjects exposed to, actively infected with, or recovered from COVID-19. Nearly every sample came with metadata listing a de-identified subject ID, COVID-19 status, age in years and sex. The repertoires were released in a freely available public database meant as a resource for research on the immune response to SARS-CoV-2. The paper's findings and limits, for the study overall: The quantity of clinical and demographic metadata differed by source and by participant and was supplied without curation.

Collaborating institutions collected whole blood in K2EDTA tubes following their own protocols. For TCRbeta analysis, collaborators shipped samples as frozen whole blood, isolated PBMCs, or DNA extracted from either of those sample types. TCRbeta CDR3 regions were amplified from genomic DNA by means of the immunoSEQ Assay, a bias-controlled multiplex PCR. Processing in the source paper ran as follows. The number of nucleated cells in each sample was estimated by amplification of reference gene primers within the assay. To quantify the absolute abundance of each unique TCRbeta CDR3 rearrangement, sequence reads were collapsed and filtered. For each sample, productive Simpson clonality was calculated as the square root of Simpson's diversity index over productive rearrangements. TCRdb carries this immuneACCESS record with in-frame sequences only. Its versions omit some clonotypes, under half of them owing to an unresolved V gene in the studies checked, with the rest unexplained. The V and J calls and clone size come from that table; D and trimming were worked out from the DNA. The sample table contains around 140,000 clones; only one count was recorded for around 87% of them. Of the sample, about 6% is held by the ten largest clones.

CDR1 and CDR2, looked up from the germline V gene, are SGHTA and FQGTGA. V loses 5 bases, J loses 7 bases, and the germline ends lie 9 bases apart. The CDR3 has 12 amino acids, counting the end cysteine and phenylalanine. Kept here is only the CDR3 DNA, which spans 36 bases and is read in frame from base 1. The chain is made from TRBV7-3 and TRBJ2-1; D gene: possibly TRBD1, on 6 matching bases. The specimen was peripheral blood. This TCR came from an elderly man with acute or convalescent COVID-19. CDR3 loop: CASSRQVNEQFF. The DNA reads as follows: TGTGCCAGCAGCCGACAGGTGAATGAGCAGTTCTTC.